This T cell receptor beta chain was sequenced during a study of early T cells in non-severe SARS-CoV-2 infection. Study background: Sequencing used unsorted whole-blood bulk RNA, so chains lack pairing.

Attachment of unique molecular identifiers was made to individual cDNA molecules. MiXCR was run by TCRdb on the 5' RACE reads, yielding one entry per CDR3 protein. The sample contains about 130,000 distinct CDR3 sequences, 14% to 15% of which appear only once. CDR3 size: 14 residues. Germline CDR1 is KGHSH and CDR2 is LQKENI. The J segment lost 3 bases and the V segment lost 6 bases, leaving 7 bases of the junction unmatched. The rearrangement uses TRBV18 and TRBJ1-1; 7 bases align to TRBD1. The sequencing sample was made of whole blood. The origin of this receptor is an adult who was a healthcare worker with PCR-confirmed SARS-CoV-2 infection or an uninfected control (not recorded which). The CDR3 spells CASSNDRAHTEAFF. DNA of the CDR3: TGTGCCAGCTCTAATGACAGGGCGCACACTGAAGCTTTCTTT.